These 17 T cell receptor beta chains were all obtained from the same sample, sequenced in a study of T cell responses to AZD1222 COVID-19 vaccine. TCRdb's table, derived via immunoSEQ multiplex PCR, lists solely in-frame clones and lacks some. The top ten hold around 19% of the sample, which has about 75,000 clones, about nine tenths seen once. Sequenced here: peripheral blood, sampled 28 days after the second AZD1222 dose. The receptors shown here come from an adult who received the AZD1222 COVID-19 vaccine.

This clone showed up just once. The rearrangement links TRBV5-4 to TRBJ1-1, with 7 bases identical to TRBD1. The CDR3 totals 14 residues. Trimming took 4 bases from V and 2 from J; bases not matched to a gene: 5. CDR1 is SGHNT, CDR2 YYREEE, per germline (reference sequence). The CDR3 here is CASSPTGFNTEAFF. CDR3 DNA sequence: TGTGCCAGCAGCCCGACAGGGTTTAACACTGAAGCTTTCTTT.

This clone was counted only a few times. The chain combines TRBV6-4 with TRBJ2-1, with 7 positions matching TRBD2. The germline CDR1 and CDR2 sequences are MRHNA and SNTAGT. V was clipped by 0 bases and J by 2 bases; unmatched bases: 4. This CDR3 has 16 residues. CDR3 loop: CASSDSSGAPYNEQFF. CDR3 sequence (DNA): TGTGCCAGCAGTGACTCAAGCGGGGCGCCCTACAATGAGCAGTTCTTC.

The genes are TRBV6-5 and TRBJ1-1; D gene unclear. The germline CDR1 and CDR2 sequences are MNHEY and SVGAGI. The V end was cut by 8 bases, the J end by 0 bases, with 13 bases between. This CDR3 comprises 14 residues. CDR3: CASGSEYLNTEAFF. The CDR3 nucleotides are TGTGCCAGCGGGTCAGAGTACTTGAACACTGAAGCTTTCTTT.

A few counts support this clone. This rearrangement joins TRBV4-2 to TRBJ2-5; TRBD2 agrees at 9 bases. Germline CDR1 LGHNA, CDR2 YNFKEQ. CDR3 length: 15 amino acids. V shed 1 base, J shed 3 bases, and the junction held 3 bases outside the gene matches. CDR3 sequence (DNA): TGTGCCAGCAGCCAAGGGGCTAGCGGGGAAGAGACCCAGTACTTC. Translating gives CASSQGASGEETQYF.

The J gene is TRBJ1-2, the V gene TRBV3-1 (or the pseudogene TRBV3-2); D unclear. This CDR3 comprises 14 residues. Trimming stripped 0 bases from V and 4 bases from J, with 9 bases between. Germline CDR1 and CDR2: LGHDT and YNNKEL (reference sequence). The CDR3 here is CASSQDGAPYGYTF. For the CDR3, the DNA is TGTGCCAGCAGCCAAGACGGCGCACCCTATGGCTACACCTTC.

The CDR3 nucleotides are TGTGCCAGCTCACTCCTATCAGGGGGAAGTGACACTGAAGCTTTCTTT. It codes for CASSLLSGGSDTEAFF. This chain joins TRBV18 and TRBJ1-1; TRBD1 aligns across 7 bases. CDR3 length: 16 residues. V shed 4 bases, J shed 3 bases, and the junction held 11 bases outside the gene matches. CDR1 and CDR2 (germline): KGHSH, LQKENI.

V is TRBV27 and J is TRBJ2-7; a possible D gene is TRBD1 (6 bases). CDR3 length: 14 amino acids. V lost 11 bases and J 2 bases, leaving 19 bases between the germline ends. Germline V lookup: CDR1 MNHEY, CDR2 SMNVEV (reference sequence). The CDR3 here is CASHQRGSPYEQYF. CDR3 nucleotides: TGTGCCTCCCACCAGAGGGGGAGCCCCTACGAGCAGTACTTC.

The rearrangement links TRBV6-1 to TRBJ1-1; 10 bases fit TRBD1. The V and J ends lost 4 bases and 6 bases, in that order; junction bases with no gene match: 14. Germline V CDR1 and CDR2: MNHNS, SASEGT. The CDR3 has 17 residues. The DNA for the CDR3 is TGTGCCAGCAGTGCAAGACCTAGACAGGGGGCGAGGCCTGAAGCTTTCTTT. Amino acids: CASSARPRQGARPEAFF.

This chain uses TRBV6-5 with TRBJ2-7; tentative D call: TRBD2 (6 bases). Germline V gene lookup returns CDR1 MNHEY and CDR2 SVGAGI. Trimming removed 2 bases at V and 5 bases at J, with 13 bases between. The CDR3 covers 14 residues. CDR3 sequence: CASSYRGGFDEQYF. DNA for the CDR3: TGTGCCAGCAGTTACCGTGGAGGGTTCGACGAGCAGTACTTC.

The V and J genes are TRBV19 and TRBJ1-2, with 7 bases matching TRBD1. This CDR3 is built from 15 residues. Germline V gene sequence: CDR1 LNHDA, CDR2 SQIVND (reference sequence). J lost 2 bases, V lost 6 bases, and 9 bases had no gene match. The chain's CDR3 is CASRPNRGGNYGYTF. DNA of the CDR3: TGTGCCAGTAGACCCAACAGGGGAGGGAACTATGGCTACACCTTC.

This clone was seen a handful of times. This sequence joins TRBV6-5 and TRBJ2-7; 12 bases align to TRBD2. The CDR3 sequence is 14 residues long. The V segment lost 9 bases and the J segment 8 bases; nucleotides outside the gene matches: 11. From germline, CDR1 is MNHEY and CDR2 SVGAGI. CDR3 protein: CASFWTSGVGKQYF. CDR3 DNA sequence: TGTGCCAGTTTTTGGACTAGCGGGGTGGGAAAGCAGTACTTC.

V and J are TRBV30 and TRBJ1-5; maybe TRBD1 (5 bases). CDR1 and CDR2 from the germline V gene are GTSNPN and SVGIG (reference sequence). There are 14 residues in the CDR3. Trimming removed 2 bases at V and 7 bases at J, with 15 bases between. The CDR3 sequence: CAWSSDGAGQPQHF. CDR3 nucleotide sequence: TGTGCCTGGAGTTCCGATGGGGCAGGGCAGCCCCAGCATTTT. The variable domain in full, with the rest retrieved from reference TRBV30 and TRBJ1-5, is SQTIHQWPATLVQPVGSPLSLECTVEGTSNPNLYWYRQAAGRGLQLLFYSVGIGQISSEVPQNLSASRPQDRQFILSSKKLLLSDSGFYLCAWSSDGAGQPQHFGDGTRLSIL.

CDR3 DNA sequence: TGTGCCAGCAGCTCGCCGGCGTCCTACGAGCAGTACTTC. Encoded protein: CASSSPASYEQYF. V and J are TRBV7-2 and TRBJ2-7; no clear D gene. Trimming removed 4 bases from V and 1 base from J, with 8 bases in between. CDR3 length equals 13 residues. Germline CDR1 reads SGHTA; CDR2 reads FQGNSA.

This chain joins TRBV6-1 and TRBJ1-3, with TRBD1 as a possible D gene (5 bases). In germline, CDR1 is MNHNS, CDR2 SASEGT. The CDR3 totals 13 residues. Trimming took off 1 base at V and 5 bases at J, with 6 bases between the two ends. CDR3 coding DNA: TGTGCCAGCAGTGAAGGGGGGAGAAACACCATATATTTT. Amino acids: CASSEGGRNTIYF.

The chain is built from TRBV6-5 and TRBJ1-6; D is perhaps TRBD1 (5 bases). Germline lookup yields CDR1 MNHEY and CDR2 SVGAGI. Trimming took 7 bases from V and 6 from J, leaving 13 bases between them. The CDR3 covers 14 residues. CDR3 sequence (DNA): TGTGCCAGCACCATGGGGCAGGGTAATTCACCCCTCCACTTT. Translating gives CASTMGQGNSPLHF.

V usage is TRBV5-6 and J usage is TRBJ1-2; no firm D call. V was trimmed by 0 bases and J by 4 bases, leaving 4 bases between them. The CDR3 consists of 12 residues. CDR1 SGHDT and CDR2 YYEEEE come from the germline V gene. As DNA, the CDR3 is TGTGCCAGCAGCTTGGACACCTATGGCTACACCTTC. Translating gives CASSLDTYGYTF.

This chain uses TRBV28 with TRBJ2-2, with D possibly TRBD2 on 5 matching bases. The germline V gene has CDR1 MDHEN and CDR2 SYDVKM. The length of the CDR3 is 14 residues. The germline V and J ends were trimmed by 8 bases and 4 bases, with 14 bases remaining between them. The CDR3: CASGGVPGTGELFF. In DNA, the CDR3 is TGTGCCAGCGGAGGCGTCCCGGGCACCGGGGAGCTGTTTTTT.